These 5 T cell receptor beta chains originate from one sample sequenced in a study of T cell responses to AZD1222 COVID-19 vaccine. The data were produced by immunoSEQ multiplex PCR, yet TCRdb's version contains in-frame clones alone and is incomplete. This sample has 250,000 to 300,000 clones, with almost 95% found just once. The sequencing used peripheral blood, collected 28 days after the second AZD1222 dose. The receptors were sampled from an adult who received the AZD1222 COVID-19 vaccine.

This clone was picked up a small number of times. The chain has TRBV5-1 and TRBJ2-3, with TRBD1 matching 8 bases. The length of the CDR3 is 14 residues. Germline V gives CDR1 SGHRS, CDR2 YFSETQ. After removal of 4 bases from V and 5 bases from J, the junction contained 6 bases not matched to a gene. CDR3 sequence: CASSLGQEGDTQYF. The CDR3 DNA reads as TGCGCCAGCAGCCTGGGACAGGAGGGAGATACGCAGTATTTT.

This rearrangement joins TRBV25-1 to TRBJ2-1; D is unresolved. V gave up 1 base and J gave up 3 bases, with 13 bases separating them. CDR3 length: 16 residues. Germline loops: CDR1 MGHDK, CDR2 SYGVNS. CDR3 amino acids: CASSEFMGRDYNEQFF. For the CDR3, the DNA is TGTGCCAGCAGTGAATTCATGGGAAGGGACTACAATGAGCAGTTCTTC.

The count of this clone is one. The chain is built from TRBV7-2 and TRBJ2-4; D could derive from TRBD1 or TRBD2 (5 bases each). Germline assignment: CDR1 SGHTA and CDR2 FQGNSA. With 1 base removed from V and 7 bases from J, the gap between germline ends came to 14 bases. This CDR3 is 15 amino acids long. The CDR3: CASSLGGVRWNIQYF. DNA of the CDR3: TGTGCCAGCAGCTTAGGAGGGGTAAGGTGGAACATTCAGTACTTC. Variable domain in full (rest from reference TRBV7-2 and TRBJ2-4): GAGVSQSPSNKVTEKGKDVELRCDPISGHTALYWYRQSLGQGLEFLIYFQGNSAPDKSGLPSDRFSAERTGGSVSTLTIQRTQQEDSAVYLCASSLGGVRWNIQYFGAGTRLSVL.

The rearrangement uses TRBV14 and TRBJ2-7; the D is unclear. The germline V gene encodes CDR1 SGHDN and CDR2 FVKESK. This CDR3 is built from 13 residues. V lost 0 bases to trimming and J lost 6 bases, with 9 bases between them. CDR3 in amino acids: CASSQDRVSEQYF. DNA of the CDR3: TGTGCCAGCAGCCAAGACCGGGTTAGCGAGCAGTACTTC.

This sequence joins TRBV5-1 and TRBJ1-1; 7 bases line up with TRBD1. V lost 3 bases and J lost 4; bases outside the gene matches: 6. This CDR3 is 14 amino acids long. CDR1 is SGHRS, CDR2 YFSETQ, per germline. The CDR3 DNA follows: TGCGCCAGCAGCTCGAAGGGACAGTCCACTGAAGCTTTCTTT. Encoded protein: CASSSKGQSTEAFF.